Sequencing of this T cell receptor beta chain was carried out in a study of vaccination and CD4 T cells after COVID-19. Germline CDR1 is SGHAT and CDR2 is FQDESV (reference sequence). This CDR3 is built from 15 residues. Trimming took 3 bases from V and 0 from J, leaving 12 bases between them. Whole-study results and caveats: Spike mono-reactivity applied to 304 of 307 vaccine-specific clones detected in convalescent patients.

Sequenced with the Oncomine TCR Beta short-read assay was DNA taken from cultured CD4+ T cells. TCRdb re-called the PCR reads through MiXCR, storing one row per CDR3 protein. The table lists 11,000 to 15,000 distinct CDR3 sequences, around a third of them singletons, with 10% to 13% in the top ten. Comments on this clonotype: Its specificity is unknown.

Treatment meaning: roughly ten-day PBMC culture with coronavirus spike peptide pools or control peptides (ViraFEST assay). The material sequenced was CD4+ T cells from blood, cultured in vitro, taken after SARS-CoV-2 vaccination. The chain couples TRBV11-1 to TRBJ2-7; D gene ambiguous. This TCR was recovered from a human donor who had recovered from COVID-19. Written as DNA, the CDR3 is TGTGCCAGCAGCTTTTTGCCGCAGAGCTCCTACGAGCAGTACTTC. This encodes CASSFLPQSSYEQYF.